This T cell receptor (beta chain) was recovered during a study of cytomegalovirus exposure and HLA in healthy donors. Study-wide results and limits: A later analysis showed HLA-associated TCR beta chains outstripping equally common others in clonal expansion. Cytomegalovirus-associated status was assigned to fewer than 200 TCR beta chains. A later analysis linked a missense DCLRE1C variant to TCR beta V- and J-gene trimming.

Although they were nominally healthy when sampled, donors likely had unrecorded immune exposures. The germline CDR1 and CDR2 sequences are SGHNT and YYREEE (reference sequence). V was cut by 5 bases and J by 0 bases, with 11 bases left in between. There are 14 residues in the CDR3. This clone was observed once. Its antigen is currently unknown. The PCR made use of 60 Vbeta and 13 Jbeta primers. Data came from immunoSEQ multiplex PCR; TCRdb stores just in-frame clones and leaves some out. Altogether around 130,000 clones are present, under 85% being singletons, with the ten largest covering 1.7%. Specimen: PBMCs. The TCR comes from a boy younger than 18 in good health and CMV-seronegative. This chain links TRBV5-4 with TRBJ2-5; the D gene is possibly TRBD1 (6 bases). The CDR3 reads CASRSDRYQETQYF. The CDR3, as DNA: TGTGCCAGCAGGTCTGACAGGTACCAAGAGACCCAGTACTTC.